These T cell receptor beta chains were read from a single sample in a study of blood T cell repertoires in COVID-19. Assay: immunoSEQ multiplex PCR; the TCRdb copy retains only in-frame clones and omits some. The sample records about 54,000 clones, 87% being singletons. The source material was peripheral blood. The source is a man between 40 and 49 years old with COVID-19, enrolled during active disease. CDR3s include the opening cysteine and the closing phenylalanine or tryptophan. D genes are given only for firm matches. Clone size is shown for a subset of rows, as once, few, many or a class of expanded clone.

V gene,J gene,D gene,clone size,CDR3 protein,CDR3 DNA
TRBV27,TRBJ2-2,TRBD1,once,CASSLGTGETGELFF,TGTGCCAGCAGTTTAGGGACAGGGGAGACCGGGGAGCTGTTTTTT
TRBV7-2,TRBJ1-2,NA,few,CASSPNRVEGYTF,TGTGCCAGCAGCCCTAACAGGGTAGAGGGCTACACCTTC
TRBV5-1,TRBJ2-5,NA,NA,CASSLVAGAFETQYF,TGCGCCAGCAGCTTGGTGGCTGGAGCGTTCGAGACCCAGTACTTC
TRBV6-5,TRBJ1-1,NA,once,CASKRGGPEAFF,TGTGCCAGCAAGCGGGGAGGGCCTGAAGCTTTCTTT
TRBV7-9,TRBJ2-7,NA,NA,CASRGERYEQYF,TGTGCCAGCAGGGGTGAGCGGTACGAGCAGTACTTC
TRBV7-8,TRBJ1-2,NA,NA,CASSHPLDYGYTF,TGTGCCAGCAGCCACCCTCTAGACTATGGCTACACCTTC
TRBV7-9,TRBJ2-5,TRBD1,NA,CASSSTGTERMETQYF,TGTGCCAGCAGTTCCACCGGGACAGAAAGGATGGAGACCCAGTACTTC
TRBV5-1,TRBJ2-3,NA,NA,CASSSSGLGTDTQYF,TGCGCCAGCAGCTCATCAGGGTTAGGCACAGATACGCAGTATTTT
TRBV14,TRBJ1-2,NA,NA,CASSPSQYGYTF,TGTGCCAGCAGCCCGTCGCAGTATGGCTACACCTTC
TRBV11-2,TRBJ2-7,TRBD1,NA,CASSLGQGQHYEQYF,TGTGCCAGCAGCTTGGGACAGGGACAACACTACGAGCAGTACTTC
TRBV29-1,TRBJ2-7,TRBD2,NA,CSVEGRGLAGGPGEQYF,TGCAGCGTTGAAGGAAGGGGGCTAGCGGGAGGGCCGGGCGAGCAGTACTTC
TRBV10-3,TRBJ1-6,NA,NA,CAISELGAGDSPLHF,TGTGCCATCAGTGAGCTCGGGGCGGGGGATTCACCCCTCCACTTT
TRBV30,TRBJ2-5,TRBD2,NA,CAWSVTSRETQYF,TGTGCCTGGAGTGTGACTAGCAGAGAGACCCAGTACTTC